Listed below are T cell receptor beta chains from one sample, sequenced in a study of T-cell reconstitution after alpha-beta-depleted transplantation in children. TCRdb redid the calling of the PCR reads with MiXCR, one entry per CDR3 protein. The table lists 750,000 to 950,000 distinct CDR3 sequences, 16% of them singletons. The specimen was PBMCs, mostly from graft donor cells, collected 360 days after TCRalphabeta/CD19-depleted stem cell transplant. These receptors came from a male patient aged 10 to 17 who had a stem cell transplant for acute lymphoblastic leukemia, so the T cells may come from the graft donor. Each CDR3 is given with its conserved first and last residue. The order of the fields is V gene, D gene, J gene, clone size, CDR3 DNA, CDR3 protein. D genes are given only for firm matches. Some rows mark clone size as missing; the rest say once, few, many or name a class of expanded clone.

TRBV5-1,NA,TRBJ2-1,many,TGCGCCAGCAGCTTGGAGGGGGCAGGGGGGGTGAATGAGCAGTTCTTC,CASSLEGAGGVNEQFF
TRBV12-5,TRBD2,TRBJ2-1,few,TGTGCTAGTGGTTTGGTACTAGCGGGAGGATACAATGAGCAGTTCTTC,CASGLVLAGGYNEQFF
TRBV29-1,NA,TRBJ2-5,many,TGCAGCGGAGAGGGCGCGGGAGAGACCCAGTACTTC,CSGEGAGETQYF
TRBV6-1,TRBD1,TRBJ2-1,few,TGTGCCAGCAGCGAACGGACAGGGTGGCAGTTCTTC,CASSERTGWQFF
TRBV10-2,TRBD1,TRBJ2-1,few,TGCGCCAGCAGGGGACAGATAAGCAATGAGCAGTTCTTC,CASRGQISNEQFF
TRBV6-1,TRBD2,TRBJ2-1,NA,TGTGCCAGCAGTCCGGGGGGGGAGGCCTACAATGAGCAGTTCTTC,CASSPGGEAYNEQFF
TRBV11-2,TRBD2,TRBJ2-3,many,TGTGCCAGCAGCCTCCTGGGACTAGCGGTGTTTGGACGGGATACGCAGTATTTT,CASSLLGLAVFGRDTQYF
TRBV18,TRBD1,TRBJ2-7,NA,TGTGCCAGCTCACCGCTTTCCGGGACAGCCGACTACTACGAGCAGTACTTC,CASSPLSGTADYYEQYF
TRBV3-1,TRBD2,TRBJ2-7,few,TGTGCCAGCAGCCCCCGTGGAGCGGGGGCCACATCGTACGAGCAGTACTTC,CASSPRGAGATSYEQYF
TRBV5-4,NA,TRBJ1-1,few,TGTGCCAGCAGCTTGTACCGTACTGAAGCTTTCTTT,CASSLYRTEAFF
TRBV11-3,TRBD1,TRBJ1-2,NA,TGTGCCAGCAGCGTGAACTCAGGGGGCCTGGTTCATGGCTACACCTTC,CASSVNSGGLVHGYTF
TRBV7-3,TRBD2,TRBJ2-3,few,TGTGCCAGCAGCTTGGTGACTAGCGCAGATACGCAGTATTTT,CASSLVTSADTQYF
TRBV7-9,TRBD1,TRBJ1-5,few,TGTGCCAGCAGCTCGTCCAGGGGGCAGGACTGGGGTCAGCCCCAGCATTTT,CASSSSRGQDWGQPQHF
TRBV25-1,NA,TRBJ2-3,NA,TGTGCCAGCAGTGAAGGTCATGCTGGCACAGATACGCAGTATTTT,CASSEGHAGTDTQYF
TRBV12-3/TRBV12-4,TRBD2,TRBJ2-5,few,TGTGCCAGCACCATTCCGGGAGGCCCGGGGGAGACCCAGTACTTC,CASTIPGGPGETQYF
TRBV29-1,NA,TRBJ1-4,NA,TGCAGCGTTACCGGGGGTCCTGGTAAACTGTTTTTT,CSVTGGPGKLFF
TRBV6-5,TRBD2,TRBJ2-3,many,TGTGCCAGCCGACTAGCCCCTAGCACAGATACGCAGTATTTT,CASRLAPSTDTQYF